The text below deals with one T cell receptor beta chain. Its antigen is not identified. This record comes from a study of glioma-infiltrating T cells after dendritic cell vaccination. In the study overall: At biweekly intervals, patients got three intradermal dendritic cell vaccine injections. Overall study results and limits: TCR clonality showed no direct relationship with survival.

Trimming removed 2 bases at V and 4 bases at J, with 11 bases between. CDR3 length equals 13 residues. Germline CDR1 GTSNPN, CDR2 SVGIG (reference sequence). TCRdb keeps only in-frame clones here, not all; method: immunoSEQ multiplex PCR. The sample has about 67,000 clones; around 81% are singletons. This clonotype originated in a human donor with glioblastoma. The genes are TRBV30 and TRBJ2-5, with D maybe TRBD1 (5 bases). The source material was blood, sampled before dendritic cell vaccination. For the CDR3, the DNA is TGTGCCTGGAGTACCGGACACGGAGAGACCCAGTACTTC. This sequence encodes CAWSTGHGETQYF.